This TCR beta chain was captured in a study of tissue T cells after allogeneic stem cell transplantation. CDR3 sequences, V/J genes, frequencies and template counts came from survey-depth TCRbeta sequencing. TCRdb's copy holds only in-frame clones and misses some; the assay was immunoSEQ multiplex PCR. The sample holds just under 4,500 clones, roughly half seen once. As for this clone: Here the gene names and germline are mouse. Read sequence stops 1 residue before the CDR3 end, and the germline J gene provides the missing end.

Germline loops: CDR1 KGHTA, CDR2 FQNQQP. CDR3 length: 16 residues. This sample's time point: mouse harvest day 14 after allogeneic transplant. Tail vein injection delivered 10^7 T-cell-depleted bone marrow cells and 10^6 splenic CD5+ T cells. This clonotype was obtained from a female BALB/c mouse given C57BL/6 T cells with graft-versus-host disease after an allogeneic hematopoietic cell transplant. Sample: lymph node tissue. This rearrangement joins TRBV23 to TRBJ2-7; the table's D call TRBD2 went unverified against the DNA. CDR3 region: CSSSQSGLGVSYEQYF. The DNA read from the CDR3 is TGCTCCAGCAGTCAATCAGGACTGGGGGTCTCCTATGAACAGTAC.